One and the same sample provided the 29 T cell receptor beta chains below, sequenced in a study of T cells in Graves' hyperthyroidism and ophthalmopathy (dated by TCRdb to the late 2010s). The library was generated by multiplex PCR. The sample was run on an Illumina HiSeq 2000. The TCR beta CDR3 regions were amplified from RNA transcripts. The TCR CDR3 was subjected to a first round of RT-PCR using the HTBI primer set and the Qiagen OneStep RT-PCR kit. Starting from the raw public reads, TCRdb applied fastp trimming at Q25, assembled clones with MiXCR and retained in-frame beta chains. Each entry is one CDR3 protein sequence, shown with its most common DNA and genes. The sample table lists approximately 700,000 distinct CDR3 sequences, about a sixth of them with a count of one. Clones ranked in the top ten supply about 8.4% of the sample. Sample: blood. The receptors were gathered from a man younger than 35 with Graves' hyperthyroidism.

This chain links TRBV5-5 with TRBJ2-7, with no clear D. With 2 bases removed from V and 5 bases from J, the gap between germline ends came to 8 bases. Germline-derived CDR1 and CDR2 are SGHKS and YYEKEE (reference sequence). CDR3 length equals 12 residues. The CDR3 spells CASSLVLNEQYF. The CDR3 nucleotides read TGTGCCAGCAGCTTAGTTCTGAACGAGCAGTACTTC.

This clonotype appeared a few times. J is TRBJ2-4 and V is TRBV27; D perhaps matches TRBD2 (5 bases). The CDR3 consists of 13 residues. Trimming left V 2 bases short and J 14 bases short, with 16 bases between. Germline V CDR1 and CDR2: MNHEY, SMNVEV (reference sequence). The CDR3, as DNA: TGTGCCAGCAGTTTACTCCCCTCGGAGGTAGAGTACTTC. Protein sequence: CASSLLPSEVEYF.

At least ten counts were recorded for this clonotype. The chain has TRBV28 and TRBJ1-2; a possible D gene is TRBD1 (5 bases). The V gene lost 5 bases and the J gene lost 8 bases, with 15 bases spanning the gap. CDR1 and CDR2 from the germline V gene are MDHEN and SYDVKM. This CDR3 has 13 residues. CDR3 sequence reads: CASSPGYMLGYTF. The CDR3, as DNA: TGTGCCAGCAGTCCAGGGTACATGTTAGGCTACACCTTC.

The chain's CDR3 is CSARGRHASGRAGEQYF. The CDR3 DNA reads as TGCAGTGCTAGAGGGCGTCACGCTAGCGGGAGGGCCGGCGAGCAGTACTTC. The V gene is TRBV20-1, the J gene TRBJ2-7; 12 bases match TRBD2. Germline-derived CDR1 and CDR2 are DFQATT and SNEGSKA (reference sequence). V lost 1 base to trimming and J lost 6 bases; unmatched junction nucleotides: 13. CDR3 length: 17 amino acids.

Worth noting for this clonotype: A much larger clone is a single base away; this may be a read error. CDR3 amino acids: CAWAIGQGARTEAFF. In nucleotides, the CDR3 is TGTGCCTGGGCCATAGGACAGGGGGCAAGAACTGAAGCTTTCTTT. The V gene is TRBV30, the J gene TRBJ1-1; 11 nucleotides align to TRBD1. V lost 5 bases and J lost 5; bases outside the gene matches: 10. The germline V gene encodes CDR1 GTSNPN and CDR2 SVGIG (reference sequence). The CDR3 sequence is 15 residues long. Full variable domain (missing parts from reference TRBV30 and TRBJ1-1): SQTIHQWPATLVQPVGSPLSLECTVEGTSNPNLYWYRQAAGRGLQLLFYSVGIGQISSEVPQNLSASRPQDRQFILSSKKLLLSDSGFYLCAWAIGQGARTEAFFGQGTRLTVV.

This clonotype was counted at least ten times. The genes are TRBV27 and TRBJ1-1; a weak D match, TRBD1 (6 bases). V was trimmed by 3 bases and J by 4 bases, leaving 15 bases between them. This CDR3 is built from 15 residues. The germline V gene has CDR1 MNHEY and CDR2 SMNVEV (reference sequence). CDR3 nucleotide sequence: TGTGCCAGCAGTTTCATCGGGTCAGGGGCCACTGAAGCTTTCTTT. Its protein is CASSFIGSGATEAFF.

This clonotype occurred once. The V and J genes are TRBV20-1 and TRBJ2-6; tentatively, D is TRBD1 (5 bases). V was shortened by 2 bases and J by 0 bases, with 8 bases between the two germline ends. The CDR3 runs to 15 residues. From germline, CDR1 is DFQATT and CDR2 SNEGSKA (reference sequence). CDR3 in amino acids: CSARQGSSGANVLTF. In nucleotides, the CDR3 is TGCAGTGCTAGACAGGGAAGCTCTGGGGCCAACGTCCTGACTTTC.

This clonotype occurred many times. The chain combines TRBV2 with TRBJ2-1; 7 bases fit TRBD1. From germline, CDR1 is SNHLY and CDR2 FYNNEI. Germline trimming cut 4 bases from V and 8 bases from J; bases unmatched to any gene: 8. This CDR3 has 14 residues. In nucleotides, the CDR3 is TGTGCCAGCAGTGTGAGGACAGGTAGGGATGAGCAGTTCTTC. As protein: CASSVRTGRDEQFF. The entire variable domain, with the rest obtained from reference TRBV2 and TRBJ2-1, is as follows: EPEVTQTPSHQVTQMGQEVILRCVPISNHLYFYWYRQILGQKVEFLVSFYNNEISEKSEIFDDQFSVERPDGSNFTLKIRSTKLEDSAMYFCASSVRTGRDEQFFGPGTRLTVL.

This clonotype was counted at least ten times. Just one base apart from a much larger clone, this may be a read error. J is TRBJ1-5 and V is TRBV27; a weak D match, TRBD1 (5 bases). V was clipped by 3 bases and J by 3 bases, with 6 bases between them. Germline assignment: CDR1 MNHEY and CDR2 SMNVEV (reference sequence). The CDR3 length is 13 residues. The CDR3 sequence is CASSFGTNQPQHF. The CDR3 DNA follows: TGTGCCAGCAGTTTCGGGACCAATCAGCCCCAGCATTTT.

This clonotype was seen repeatedly, ten times or more. J is TRBJ2-1 and V is TRBV29-1; tentative D call: TRBD2 (5 bases). CDR3 length equals 10 residues. CDR1 is SQVTM and CDR2 is ANQGSEA in the germline V gene. DNA for the CDR3: TGCAGTGCTAGCTCGGGTGAGCAGTTCTTC. Protein: CSASSGEQFF.

In its sample, this clonotype was seen many times. The CDR3 DNA reads as TGTGCCAGCAATATAGACTGGACCTACAATGAGCAGTTCTTC. It specifies CASNIDWTYNEQFF. The chain recombines TRBV6-2 or TRBV6-3 with TRBJ2-1; D remains ambiguous. The CDR3 runs to 14 residues. V gave up 7 bases and J gave up 2 bases, with 12 bases separating them. In germline, CDR1 is MNHEY, CDR2 SVGEGT.

This clonotype was counted ten times or more. The V call is TRBV12-3 or TRBV12-4, the J call TRBJ2-3, with a possible D match to TRBD1 (5 bases). The CDR3 is 12 residues long. Trimming left V 4 bases short and J 4 bases short, with 6 bases between. The chain's CDR3 is CASSWGPDTQYF. The CDR3 nucleotides are TGTGCCAGCAGTTGGGGCCCAGATACGCAGTATTTT.

The chain has TRBV6-1 and TRBJ2-2; D is unclear. Trimming removed 9 bases at V and 8 bases at J, with 7 bases between. Germline lookup yields CDR1 MNHNS and CDR2 SASEGT. The CDR3 is 10 residues long. CDR3 nucleotide sequence: TGTGCCAGAAATGTGGGGGAGCTGTTTTTT. Protein product: CARNVGELFF.

This chain connects TRBV9 to TRBJ2-3; 12 positions agree with TRBD2. The CDR3 length is 19 residues. Germline lookup yields CDR1 SGDLS and CDR2 YYNGEE. The junction had 18 bases not matched to a gene; V was cut back by 4 bases and J by 6 bases. This CDR3 reads CASSSPRGASGRAVDTQYF. The CDR3 region has the DNA TGTGCCAGCAGCTCCCCCCGGGGGGCTAGCGGGAGGGCCGTGGATACGCAGTATTTT.

The chain has TRBV24-1 and TRBJ2-7, with a possible D match to TRBD1 (6 bases). This CDR3 contains 13 residues. V was clipped by 3 bases and J by 6 bases, with 11 bases between them. Germline V gives CDR1 KGHDR, CDR2 SFDVKD. The CDR3 coding sequence is TGTGCCACCAGTGATATACAGGGTGGCGAGCAGTACTTC. It translates to CATSDIQGGEQYF.

This clonotype was recorded many times. The chain recombines TRBV12-3 or TRBV12-4 with TRBJ2-1; D gene ambiguous. This CDR3 has 13 residues. With 3 bases removed from V and 4 bases from J, the gap between germline ends came to 7 bases. In DNA form, the CDR3 reads TGTGCCAGCAGTTTCGTGCCATACAATGAGCAGTTCTTC. Protein product: CASSFVPYNEQFF.

This sequence joins TRBV6-1 and TRBJ2-7; TRBD1 is a possible D gene (6 bases). The V gene's germline CDR1 is MNHNS and CDR2 SASEGT. With 6 bases removed from V and 3 bases from J, the gap between germline ends came to 21 bases. The CDR3 totals 16 residues. The DNA for the CDR3 is TGTGCCAGCAGCGAGGAAACCGGGACAAGGGGCTACGAGCAGTACTTC. It yields the protein CASSEETGTRGYEQYF.

This clonotype has more than one count but fewer than ten. Being one base from a much bigger clone, this may be a read error. The rearrangement links TRBV12-3 or TRBV12-4 to TRBJ2-5; D uncertain. The CDR3 runs 13 residues. CDR3 loop: CASCTVSQEAQYF. In DNA, the CDR3 is TGTGCCAGCTGCACCGTCTCTCAAGAGGCCCAGTACTTC.

J is TRBJ2-7 and V is TRBV6-1, with unresolved D. Trimming stripped 8 bases from V and 2 bases from J, with 22 bases between. The germline V gene has CDR1 MNHNS and CDR2 SASEGT. The CDR3 sequence is 16 residues long. The CDR3: CASEDDLGLRTYEQYF. CDR3 coding DNA: TGTGCCAGCGAAGACGACCTGGGTTTGAGGACCTACGAGCAGTACTTC.

There are many counts of this clonotype. V and J are TRBV7-9 and TRBJ2-1; 10 nucleotides align to TRBD2. The CDR3 is 16 amino acids. The germline gives CDR1 SEHNR, CDR2 FQNEAQ (reference sequence). Trimming removed 6 bases from V and 6 bases from J; junction bases left unmatched: 11. CDR3 amino acids: CASRIVGTSEGNEQFF. The CDR3 bases are TGTGCCAGCAGAATTGTCGGGACTAGCGAGGGCAATGAGCAGTTCTTC.

The chain combines TRBV19 with TRBJ1-1; D may be TRBD1 (6 bases). Looked up from germline, CDR1 is LNHDA and CDR2 is SQIVND (reference sequence). This CDR3 spans 17 amino acids. V lost 4 bases and J 0 bases, leaving 18 bases between the germline ends. The CDR3 reads CASSTITGKRVNTEAFF. The CDR3 nucleotides are TGTGCCAGTAGTACCATAACAGGGAAACGTGTGAACACTGAAGCTTTCTTT.

Ten or more counts support this clonotype. V and J are TRBV11-2 and TRBJ2-3; 11 nucleotides match TRBD2. V gave up 5 bases and J gave up 4 bases; unmatched junction bases: 8. Germline loops: CDR1 SGHAT, CDR2 FQNNGV. This CDR3 region has 16 residues. CDR3 in DNA: TGTGCCAGCAGCCATTGGACTAGCGGGTCTCCAGATACGCAGTATTTT. Protein: CASSHWTSGSPDTQYF.

This clonotype was detected once. At one end, the junction sequence differs from germline, possibly due to a read error. Here the CDR3 DNA reads TGTGCCAGCAGCTTAGCTCACTCGACGGCAGGACCGTACAACTATGGCTACGCCTTC. This encodes CASSLAHSTAGPYNYGYAF. The chain links TRBV7-2 to TRBJ1-2; D not resolved. CDR1 and CDR2 from the germline V gene are SGHTA and FQGNSA. The CDR3 runs to 19 residues.

The genes are TRBV6-1 and TRBJ2-3; D is unresolved. Trimming cost V 6 bases and J 0 bases, with 13 bases left between them. CDR1 MNHNS and CDR2 SASEGT come from the germline V gene. This CDR3 has 15 amino acids. Here the CDR3 DNA reads TGTGCCAGCAGGGTCGGTGGGCTAAGCACAGATACGCAGTATTTT. Its protein product is CASRVGGLSTDTQYF.

The chain links TRBV12-3 or TRBV12-4 to TRBJ1-3, with D maybe TRBD1 (6 bases). The CDR3 runs to 18 residues. Trimming left V 6 bases short and J 2 bases short, with 23 bases between. DNA for the CDR3: TGTGCCAGCAGCCGGGGATTTGACCGGGGACATACTGGAAACACCATATATTTT. Amino acids: CASSRGFDRGHTGNTIYF.

The table lists this clonotype with many counts. This chain links TRBV12-3 or TRBV12-4 with TRBJ2-7, with D possibly called TRBD1 or TRBD2 (5 bases each). This CDR3 comprises 13 residues. V lost 4 bases to trimming and J lost 3 bases, with 10 bases between them. In nucleotides, the CDR3 is TGTGCCAGCAGTTCGGGACGGCGCTACGAGCAGTACTTC. Amino acids: CASSSGRRYEQYF.

This clonotype showed up many times. The CDR3 loop reads CASEGTVGSHEQYF. In nucleotides, the CDR3 is TGTGCCAGCGAAGGGACTGTCGGAAGTCACGAGCAGTACTTC. J is TRBJ2-7 and V is TRBV28, with D maybe TRBD2 (6 bases). Trimming took 8 bases from V and 5 from J, leaving 19 bases between them. CDR1 and CDR2 from the germline V gene are MDHEN and SYDVKM. The CDR3 is 14 residues long.

The gene calls are TRBV7-2 and TRBJ1-3; D is undetermined. Looked up from germline, CDR1 is SGHTA and CDR2 is FQGNSA. Trimming cost V 2 bases and J 1 base, with 9 bases left between them. The length of the CDR3 is 15 residues. The DNA for the CDR3 is TGTGCCAGCAGCTTAACGACGGGATCTGGAAACACCATATATTTT. It codes for CASSLTTGSGNTIYF. Filled out from reference TRBV7-2 and TRBJ1-3, the complete variable domain reads GAGVSQSPSNKVTEKGKDVELRCDPISGHTALYWYRQSLGQGLEFLIYFQGNSAPDKSGLPSDRFSAERTGGSVSTLTIQRTQQEDSAVYLCASSLTTGSGNTIYFGEGSWLTVV.

This clonotype was found a few times. V is TRBV6-1 and J is TRBJ2-3, with 7 bases matching TRBD2. The CDR3 length is 15 residues. V shed 10 bases and J 3 bases; nucleotides not matched to a gene: 13. The germline gives CDR1 MNHNS, CDR2 SASEGT. CDR3 coding DNA: TGTGCCATCCCACACCCGGGGGGAGGTACAGATACGCAGTATTTT. It translates to CAIPHPGGGTDTQYF.